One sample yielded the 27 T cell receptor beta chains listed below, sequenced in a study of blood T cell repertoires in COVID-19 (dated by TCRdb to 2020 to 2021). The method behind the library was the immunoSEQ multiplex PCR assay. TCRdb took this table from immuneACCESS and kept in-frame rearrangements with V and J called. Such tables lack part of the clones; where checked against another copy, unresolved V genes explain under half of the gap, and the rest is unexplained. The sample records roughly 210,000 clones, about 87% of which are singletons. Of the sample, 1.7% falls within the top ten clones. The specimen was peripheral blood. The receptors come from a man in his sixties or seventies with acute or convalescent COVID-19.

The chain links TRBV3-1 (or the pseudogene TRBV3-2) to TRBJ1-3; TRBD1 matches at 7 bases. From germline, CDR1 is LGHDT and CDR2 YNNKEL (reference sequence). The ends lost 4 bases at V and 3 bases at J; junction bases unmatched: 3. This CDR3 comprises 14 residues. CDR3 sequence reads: CASSLGGLGNTIYF. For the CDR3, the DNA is TGTGCCAGCAGCCTAGGGGGCCTTGGAAACACCATATATTTT.

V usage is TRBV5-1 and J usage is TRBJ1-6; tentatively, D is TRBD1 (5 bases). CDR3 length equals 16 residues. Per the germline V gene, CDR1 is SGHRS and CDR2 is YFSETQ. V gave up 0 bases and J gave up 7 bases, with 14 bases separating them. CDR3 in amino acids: CASSLGGRGINSPLHF. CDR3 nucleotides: TGCGCCAGCAGCTTGGGGGGTAGGGGCATAAATTCACCCCTCCACTTT. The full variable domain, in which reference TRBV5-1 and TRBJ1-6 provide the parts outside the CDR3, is KAGVTQTPRYLIKTRGQQVTLSCSPISGHRSVSWYQQTPGQGLQFLFEYFSETQRNKGNFPGRFSGRQFSNSRSEMNVSTLELGDSALYLCASSLGGRGINSPLHFGNGTRLTVT.

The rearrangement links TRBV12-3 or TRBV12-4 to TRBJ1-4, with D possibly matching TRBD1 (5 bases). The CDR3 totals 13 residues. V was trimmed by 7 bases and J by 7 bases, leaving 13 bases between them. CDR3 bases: TGTGCCAGCACTCAGGACAAATCTGAAAAACTGTTTTTT. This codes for CASTQDKSEKLFF.

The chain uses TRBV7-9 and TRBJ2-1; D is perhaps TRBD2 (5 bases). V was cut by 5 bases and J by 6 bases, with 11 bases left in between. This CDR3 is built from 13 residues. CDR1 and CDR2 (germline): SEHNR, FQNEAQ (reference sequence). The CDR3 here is CASSAEVLNEQFF. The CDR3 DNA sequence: TGTGCCAGCAGCGCGGAGGTACTCAATGAGCAGTTCTTC.

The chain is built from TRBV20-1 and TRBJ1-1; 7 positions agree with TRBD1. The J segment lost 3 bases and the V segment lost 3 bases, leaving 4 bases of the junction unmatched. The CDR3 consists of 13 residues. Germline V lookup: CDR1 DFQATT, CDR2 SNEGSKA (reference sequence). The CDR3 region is CSASQGGDTEAFF. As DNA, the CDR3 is TGCAGTGCTAGTCAGGGGGGAGACACTGAAGCTTTCTTT.

The DNA of the CDR3 is TGTGCCAGCTCACTTGGGACAGGGTCGAGGGAGCAGTACTTC. Translating it yields CASSLGTGSREQYF. V and J are TRBV18 and TRBJ2-7; the match to TRBD1 covers 9 bases. CDR3 length: 14 amino acids. Germline V CDR1 and CDR2: KGHSH, LQKENI. The ends lost 4 bases at V and 7 bases at J; junction bases unmatched: 8.

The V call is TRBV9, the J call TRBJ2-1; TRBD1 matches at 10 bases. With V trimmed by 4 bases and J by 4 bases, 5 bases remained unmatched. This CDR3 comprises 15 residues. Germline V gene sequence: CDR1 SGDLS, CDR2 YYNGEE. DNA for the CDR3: TGTGCCAGCAGCCCCAGGGGACAGGGGTACAATGAGCAGTTCTTC. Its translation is CASSPRGQGYNEQFF.

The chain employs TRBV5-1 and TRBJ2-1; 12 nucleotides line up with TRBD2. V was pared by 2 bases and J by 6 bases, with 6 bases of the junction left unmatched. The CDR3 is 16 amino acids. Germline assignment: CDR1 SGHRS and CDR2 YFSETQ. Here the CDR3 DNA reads TGCGCCAGCAGCTTACCGCTAGCGGGAGGGCCCAATGAGCAGTTCTTC. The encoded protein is CASSLPLAGGPNEQFF.

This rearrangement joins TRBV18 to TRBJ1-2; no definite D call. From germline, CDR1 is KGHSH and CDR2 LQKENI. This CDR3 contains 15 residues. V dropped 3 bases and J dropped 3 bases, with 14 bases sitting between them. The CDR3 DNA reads TGTGCCAGCTCACCGAAGCAGCCGGAGGACTATGGCTACACCTTC. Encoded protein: CASSPKQPEDYGYTF.

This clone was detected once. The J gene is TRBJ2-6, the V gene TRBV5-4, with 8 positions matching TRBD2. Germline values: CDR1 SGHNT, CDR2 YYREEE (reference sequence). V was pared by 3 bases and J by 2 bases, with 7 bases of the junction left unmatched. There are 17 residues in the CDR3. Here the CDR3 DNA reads TGTGCCAGCAGCTCATACTCGGGAGGGGCTGGGGCCAACGTCCTGACTTTC. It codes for CASSSYSGGAGANVLTF.

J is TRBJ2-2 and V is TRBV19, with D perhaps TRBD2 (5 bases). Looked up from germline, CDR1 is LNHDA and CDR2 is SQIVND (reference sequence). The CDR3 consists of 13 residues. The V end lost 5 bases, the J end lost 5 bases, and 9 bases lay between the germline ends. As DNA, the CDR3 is TGTGCCAGTAGTCCCCGGGATACCGGGGAGCTGTTTTTT. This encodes CASSPRDTGELFF.

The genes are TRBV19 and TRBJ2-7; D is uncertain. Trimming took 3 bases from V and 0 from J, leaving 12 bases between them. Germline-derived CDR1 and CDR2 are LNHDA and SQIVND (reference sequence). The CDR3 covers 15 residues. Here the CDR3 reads CASSISAASSYEQYF. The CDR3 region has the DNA TGTGCCAGTAGTATTTCTGCGGCTAGCTCCTACGAGCAGTACTTC.

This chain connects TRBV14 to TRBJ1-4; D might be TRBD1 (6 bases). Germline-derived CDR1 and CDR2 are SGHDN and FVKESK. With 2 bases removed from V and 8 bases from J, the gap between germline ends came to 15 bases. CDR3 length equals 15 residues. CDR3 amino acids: CASSQSRQAEEKLFF. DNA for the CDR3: TGTGCCAGCAGCCAATCGAGACAGGCCGAGGAAAAACTGTTTTTT.

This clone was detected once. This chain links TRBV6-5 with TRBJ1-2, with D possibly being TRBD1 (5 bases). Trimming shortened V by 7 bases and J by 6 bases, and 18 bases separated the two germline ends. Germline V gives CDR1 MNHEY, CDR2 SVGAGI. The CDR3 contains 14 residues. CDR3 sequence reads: CASIRRGSLHGYTF. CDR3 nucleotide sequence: TGTGCCAGCATCCGTCGGGGGAGCCTTCATGGCTACACCTTC.

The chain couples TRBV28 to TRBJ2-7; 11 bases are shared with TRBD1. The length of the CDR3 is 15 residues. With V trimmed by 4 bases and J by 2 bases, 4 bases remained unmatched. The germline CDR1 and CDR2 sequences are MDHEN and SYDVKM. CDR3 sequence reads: CASSYPGQGAYEQYF. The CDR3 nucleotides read TGTGCCAGCAGTTATCCGGGACAGGGGGCCTACGAGCAGTACTTC.

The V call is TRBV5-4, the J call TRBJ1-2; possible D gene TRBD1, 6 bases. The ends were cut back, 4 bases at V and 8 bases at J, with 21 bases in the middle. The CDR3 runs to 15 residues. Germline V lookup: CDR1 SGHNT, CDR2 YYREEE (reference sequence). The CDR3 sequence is CASSPPGTSSIGYTF. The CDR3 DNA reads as TGTGCCAGCAGCCCTCCTGGGACATCTAGTATAGGCTACACCTTC. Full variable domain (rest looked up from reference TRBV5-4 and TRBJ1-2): ETGVTQSPTHLIKTRGQQVTLRCSSQSGHNTVSWYQQALGQGPQFIFQYYREEENGRGNFPPRFSGLQFPNYSSELNVNALELDDSALYLCASSPPGTSSIGYTFGSGTRLTVV.

The CDR3, as DNA: TGCAGCGTTCTCCAGGTGGCAGATACGCAGTATTTT. Translation gives CSVLQVADTQYF. The rearrangement joins TRBV29-1 to TRBJ2-3; D call uncertain. The CDR3 covers 12 residues. CDR1 is SQVTM and CDR2 is ANQGSEA in the germline V gene. V was cut by 5 bases and J by 4 bases, with 10 bases left in between.

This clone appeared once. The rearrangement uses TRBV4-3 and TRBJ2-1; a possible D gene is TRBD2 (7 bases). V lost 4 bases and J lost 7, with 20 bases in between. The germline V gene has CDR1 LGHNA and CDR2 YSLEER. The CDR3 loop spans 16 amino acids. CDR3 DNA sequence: TGCGCCAGCAGCCTCTCGGGGGCGGGAGAGGGGAATGAGCAGTTCTTC. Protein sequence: CASSLSGAGEGNEQFF.

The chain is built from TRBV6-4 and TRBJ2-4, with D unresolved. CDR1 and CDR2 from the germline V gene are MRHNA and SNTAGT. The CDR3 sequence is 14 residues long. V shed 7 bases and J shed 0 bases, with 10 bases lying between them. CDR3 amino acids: CASTYPGAKNIQYF. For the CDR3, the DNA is TGTGCCAGCACCTATCCGGGAGCCAAAAACATTCAGTACTTC.

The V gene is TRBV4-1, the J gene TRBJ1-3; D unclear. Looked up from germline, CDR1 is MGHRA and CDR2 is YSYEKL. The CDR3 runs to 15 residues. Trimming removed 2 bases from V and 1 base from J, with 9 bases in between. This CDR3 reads CASSQTPVSGNTIYF. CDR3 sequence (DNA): TGCGCCAGCAGCCAAACCCCGGTTTCTGGAAACACCATATATTTT.

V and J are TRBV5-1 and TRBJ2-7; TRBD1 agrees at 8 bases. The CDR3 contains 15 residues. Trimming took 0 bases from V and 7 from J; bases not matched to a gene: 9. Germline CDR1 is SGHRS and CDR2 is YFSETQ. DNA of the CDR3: TGCGCCAGCAGCTTGGCCGCCCAGGGGGCAGGAGAGCAGTACTTC. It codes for CASSLAAQGAGEQYF.

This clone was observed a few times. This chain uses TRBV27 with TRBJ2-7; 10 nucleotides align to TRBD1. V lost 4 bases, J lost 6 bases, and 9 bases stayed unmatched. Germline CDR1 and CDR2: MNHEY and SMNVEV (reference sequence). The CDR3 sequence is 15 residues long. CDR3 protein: CASSSPGQGLFEQYF. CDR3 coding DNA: TGTGCCAGCAGTTCTCCGGGACAGGGGTTATTCGAGCAGTACTTC.

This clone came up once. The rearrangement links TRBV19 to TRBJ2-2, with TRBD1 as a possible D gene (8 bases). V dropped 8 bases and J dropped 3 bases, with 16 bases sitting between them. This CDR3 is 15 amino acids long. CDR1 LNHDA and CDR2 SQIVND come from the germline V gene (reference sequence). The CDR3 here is CASRNRGRDTGELFF. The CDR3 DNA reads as TGTGCCAGTCGAAACAGGGGGAGGGACACCGGGGAGCTGTTTTTT.

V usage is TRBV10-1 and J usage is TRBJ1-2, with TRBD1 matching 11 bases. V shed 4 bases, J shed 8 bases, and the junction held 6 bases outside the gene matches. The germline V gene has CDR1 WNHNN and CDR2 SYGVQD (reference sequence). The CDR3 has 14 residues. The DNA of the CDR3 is TGCGCCAGCAGTGGGATGGGACAGGGGGGAGGCTACACCTTC. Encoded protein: CASSGMGQGGGYTF.

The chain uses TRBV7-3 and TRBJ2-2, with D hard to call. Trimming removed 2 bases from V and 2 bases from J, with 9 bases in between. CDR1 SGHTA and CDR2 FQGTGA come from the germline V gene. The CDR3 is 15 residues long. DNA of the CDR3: TGTGCCAGCAGCTTAGGAGCGCCCAACACCGGGGAGCTGTTTTTT. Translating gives CASSLGAPNTGELFF.

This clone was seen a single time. The CDR3 spells CASSLGSLPSGNTIYF. CDR3 in DNA: TGTGCCAGCAGCTTAGGTTCTCTTCCCTCTGGAAACACCATATATTTT. This chain connects TRBV11-2 to TRBJ1-3, with D unresolved. Per germline, CDR1 SGHAT and CDR2 FQNNGV. The CDR3 has 16 amino acids. The V gene lost 1 base and the J gene lost 0 bases, with 10 bases spanning the gap.

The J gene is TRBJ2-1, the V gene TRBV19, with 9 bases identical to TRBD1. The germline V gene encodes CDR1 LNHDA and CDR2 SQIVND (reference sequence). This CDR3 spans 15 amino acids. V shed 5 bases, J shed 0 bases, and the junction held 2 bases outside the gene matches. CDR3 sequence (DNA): TGTGCCAGTAGTGGGACAGGGAGCTCCTACAATGAGCAGTTCTTC. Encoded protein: CASSGTGSSYNEQFF.